These T cell receptor beta chains were read from a single sample in a study of T cell changes during pregnancy in multiple sclerosis. Measured with immunoSEQ multiplex PCR; TCRdb has only the in-frame clones, and not every one. The sample has some 47,000 clones, 88% seen once. The sample consisted of CD8+ T cells from peripheral blood mononuclear cells, taken after pregnancy. The origin of the receptors is a female donor in good health, enrolled as a control in a pregnancy study. CDR3s include the opening cysteine and the closing phenylalanine or tryptophan. D genes are given only for firm matches. The size field is filled for only some rows; it gives once, few, many or a size class.

cdr3_length j_call clone_size d_call v_call cdr3_aa cdr3_nt
13 TRBJ1-5 NA NA TRBV29-1 CSVEEGTNQPQHF TGCAGCGTTGAAGAGGGCACGAATCAGCCCCAGCATTTT
13 TRBJ2-7 few NA TRBV27 CASSFRGNGEQYF TGTGCCAGCAGTTTCAGGGGAAACGGCGAGCAGTACTTC
14 TRBJ1-1 few NA TRBV4-1 CASSQEDFITEAFF TGCGCCAGCAGCCAAGAGGACTTCATCACTGAAGCTTTCTTT
16 TRBJ2-3 NA TRBD2 TRBV28 CASRRPSGGAPNTQYF TGTGCCAGCAGGAGACCTAGCGGGGGGGCCCCCAATACGCAGTATTTT
18 TRBJ2-7 NA TRBD2 TRBV4-1 CASSQDIISSGAVYEQYF TGCGCCAGCAGCCAAGACATAATCTCTAGCGGGGCAGTCTACGAGCAGTACTTC
17 TRBJ2-6 NA NA TRBV9 CASSVRTVSSGANVLTF TGTGCCAGCAGCGTACGGACAGTTAGCTCTGGGGCCAACGTCCTGACTTTC
17 TRBJ1-5 NA NA TRBV5-5 CASSPVLRGRSNQPQHF TGTGCCAGCAGTCCAGTGCTTAGGGGCCGTAGCAATCAGCCCCAGCATTTT
14 TRBJ2-5 NA TRBD2 TRBV5-4 CASSLVAGVETQYF TGTGCCAGCAGCTTGGTAGCGGGGGTAGAGACCCAGTACTTC
14 TRBJ2-7 NA TRBD1 TRBV6-5 CASSVSNRGYEQYF TGTGCCAGCAGTGTTTCGAACAGGGGGTACGAGCAGTACTTC
18 TRBJ1-6 NA TRBD1 TRBV27 CASSFGGQGSSYNSPLHF TGTGCCAGCAGTTTCGGGGGACAGGGGAGCTCCTATAATTCACCCCTCCACTTT
14 TRBJ1-5 NA NA TRBV4-3 CASSQAGLGQPQHF TGCGCCAGCAGCCAAGCGGGGTTAGGTCAGCCCCAGCATTTT
13 TRBJ1-5 NA NA TRBV19 CASRQEGNQPQHF TGTGCCAGTAGACAGGAGGGGAATCAGCCCCAGCATTTT
14 TRBJ2-7 NA TRBD1 TRBV5-8 CASSLYGTDYEQYF TGTGCCAGCAGCTTGTATGGGACAGACTACGAGCAGTACTTC
17 TRBJ1-5 once TRBD1 TRBV7-8 CASSRYGTGVSNQPQHF TGTGCCAGCAGCCGATACGGGACAGGGGTTAGCAATCAGCCCCAGCATTTT
21 TRBJ2-1 NA TRBD2 TRBV28 CASTRLSISGELMRSYNEQFF TGTGCCAGCACCCGACTGAGTATTAGCGGGGAGCTTATGCGCTCCTACAATGAGCAGTTCTTC
14 TRBJ1-1 NA TRBD1 TRBV10-3 CAISEKGAATEAFF TGTGCCATCAGTGAGAAGGGGGCCGCCACTGAAGCTTTCTTT
14 TRBJ2-7 once NA TRBV19 CASSTRFGRYEQYF TGTGCCAGTAGTACTAGATTCGGTAGATACGAGCAGTACTTC
15 TRBJ1-5 NA NA TRBV19 CASSIGSRVDQPQHF TGTGCCAGTAGTATAGGGAGCAGGGTGGATCAGCCCCAGCATTTT
16 TRBJ2-7 NA TRBD2 TRBV4-2 CASSQDLASGSYEQYF TGTGCCAGCAGCCAAGATTTGGCTAGCGGCTCCTACGAGCAGTACTTC
14 TRBJ1-2 NA TRBD1 TRBV15 CATDGGTGIYGYTF TGTGCCACGGATGGCGGGACAGGGATCTATGGCTACACCTTC
14 TRBJ1-1 NA NA TRBV7-2 CASSFLQGFTEAFF TGTGCCAGCAGCTTCTTACAGGGATTCACTGAAGCTTTCTTT
19 TRBJ1-2 NA NA TRBV7-8 CASSLAFNWRTQEGYGYTF TGTGCCAGCAGCTTAGCGTTTAACTGGAGGACACAGGAGGGCTATGGCTACACCTTC
15 TRBJ2-3 NA TRBD1 TRBV6-4 CASRTLGGVTDTQYF TGTGCCAGCAGGACCCTAGGGGGCGTCACAGATACGCAGTATTTT
16 TRBJ1-5 once NA TRBV21-1 CASSKGDEGANQPQHF TGTGCCAGCAGCAAAGGTGACGAAGGGGCCAATCAGCCCCAGCATTTT
16 TRBJ1-3 NA NA TRBV5-6 CASSLGPDRLGNTIYF TGTGCCAGCAGCTTGGGCCCCGACAGGCTTGGAAACACCATATATTTT
15 TRBJ2-7 NA TRBD1 TRBV28 CASSLGQGLAYEQYF TGTGCCAGCAGTTTGGGACAGGGGCTTGCCTACGAGCAGTACTTC